The entry below describes one T cell receptor (beta chain). Since a far larger clone is one base different, this is likely a read error. Within the sample, other DNA sequences also encode this same CDR3. This record belongs to a study of CD8 T cells in acute hepatitis C reinfection (dated by TCRdb to about 2021). With regard to the full study: The TCRbeta repertoire of CD8+ T cells specific for the HCV NS3-1073 epitope was profiled during acute infection and after viral clearance. Acute samples were collected within 168 days of the estimated infection date, from a few spontaneous resolvers and about 6 chronically infected subjects. A few spontaneous resolvers contributed paired acute and follow-up samples.

Beyond this particular receptor, the publication reports: About 13 public clonotypes were found regardless of outcome; one public clonotype used V04-02/J02-02. Because bulk sequencing covered only the TCRbeta chain, the alphabeta pairing of the public clonotypes could not be determined. Chronically infected subjects had no follow-up repertoires because NS3-1073 specific cells were too rare to sort. TRBV04 and TRBV06 gene families were preferentially used in all groups, and this usage was not explained by overrepresentation in the naive pool. High diversity was observed in NS3-1073 specific repertoires, and no significant differences in diversity were found between acute resolver, follow-up resolver and acute chronic samples. CDR3 sequences shared with other epitopes were rare, and differing sequencing approaches may have limited exact matching.

Genomic DNA was extracted from the FACS-sorted cells, and the TCRbeta chains were sequenced by the commercial immunoSEQ service. On the authors' methods: ImmunoSEQ Analyzer software v3.0 and R v3.5.1 were used to analyze the repertoire data. Sequences containing stop codons or out-of-frame rearrangements were removed, so only productive rearrangements were analyzed. Simpson diversity, Shannon entropy, CDR3 length and nucleotide addition metrics were obtained from the sequencing provider. Clonotypes were categorized by frequency as dominant, sub-dominant, low or lowest abundance, and clonotypes below 0.1% were excluded from most analyses. A CDR3 amino acid clonotype was called public if the clonotype appeared in at least two subjects at a cumulative frequency of at least 0.5%. TCRdb re-hosts the immuneACCESS table, in-frame sequences only. Its copies lack some clones; in the studies checked, an unresolved V gene accounts for under half of them, and the cause for the rest is not known. The D gene and trimming were derived from the DNA, and the V and J assignments and clone size from that table. Here the sample has some 4,000 clones; 41% occur a single time. The ten largest account for approximately 9% of the sample.

CDR1 and CDR2 were assigned from the germline V gene as MGHRA and YSYEKL. From the cysteine up to the phenylalanine, the CDR3 has a length of 13 residues. Only the CDR3 region is kept as DNA, spanning 39 bases read in frame from base 1. V loses 0 bases, J loses 3 bases, and the germline ends lie 5 bases apart. In light of the paper, this sample's time point label describes: acute HCV infection, within 168 days of estimated infection date. HCV-specific TCR repertoires were characterized directly ex vivo, and the sequenced cells were not expanded in vitro beforehand. Enrolled in the Montreal Hepatitis C Cohort (HEPCO) in Canada, the donors were people who inject drugs, and these donors were followed every 3 months. Acute primary HCV infection was defined by a positive HCV RNA or antibody test following a negative test within the previous 24 weeks. A PE-labeled tetramer loaded with the NS3 peptide covering residues 1073-1081 was used to stain HCV-specific cells. Cells were surface stained with CD3, CD8 and CD45RO antibodies, and an aqua fixable dye was used to exclude dead cells. The cohort also had several subjects who developed chronic infection, defined as being HCV RNA positive at 24 weeks. Negative selection by means of the MACS CD8+ T cell Isolation Kit yielded CD8+ T cells from peripheral blood mononuclear cells recovered from cryopreservation by thawing. Cells were sorted on a BD FACSAria II cell sorter.

The receptor was isolated from a man under 40 with chronic hepatitis C. Specimen: HCV NS3-1073 tetramer-sorted CD8+ T cells from PBMCs, collected during acute infection. Interpreted using the paper, the cell subset or site label stands for: FACS-sorted NS3-1073 tetramer+ CD8+ T cells. The rearrangement joined TRBV4-1 to TRBJ1-1; confidence is insufficient to name the D gene. The DNA reads TGCGCCAGCAGCCAAGAGAAGGACACTGAAGCTTTCTTT. It translates to CASSQEKDTEAFF.